These 14 T cell receptor beta chains share one sample of origin, sequenced in a study of T cells after yellow fever vaccination. TCRdb used MiXCR to reprocess the 5' RACE reads, holding one entry per CDR3 protein. The sample shows under 350,000 distinct CDR3 sequences, roughly 4% of them seen only once. The sequenced sample was PBMCs, obtained 5 days after the yellow fever booster vaccination. The receptors originated from a man aged 18-30 years who received the YFV17D yellow fever vaccine.

The table lists this clonotype with a few counts. V and J are TRBV24-1 and TRBJ2-2, with a possible D match to TRBD1 (5 bases). Germline CDR1 reads KGHDR; CDR2 reads SFDVKD. CDR3 length: 12 residues. The ends were cut back, 6 bases at V and 6 bases at J, with 7 bases in the middle. CDR3 sequence reads: CATSLRAGELFF. DNA of the CDR3: TGTGCCACCAGTCTCAGGGCCGGGGAGCTGTTTTTT.

V is TRBV7-2 and J is TRBJ1-1; unclear D gene. CDR3 length equals 13 residues. With 5 bases removed from V and 7 bases from J, the gap between germline ends came to 14 bases. Germline loops: CDR1 SGHTA, CDR2 FQGNSA. The DNA for the CDR3 is TGTGCCAGCAGCCCGGTACCGTCAGTTGAAGCTTTCTTT. This translates into CASSPVPSVEAFF.

V and J are TRBV6-5 and TRBJ1-6; tentatively, D is TRBD1 (5 bases). This CDR3 has 17 amino acids. CDR1 is MNHEY and CDR2 is SVGAGI in the germline V gene. V was shortened by 2 bases and J by 1 base, with 12 bases between the two germline ends. The CDR3 protein is CASSYDSLRSYNSPLHF. DNA of the CDR3: TGTGCCAGCAGTTACGACAGCCTGAGGTCCTATAATTCACCCCTCCACTTT.

This clonotype was counted only a few times. This chain connects TRBV10-3 to TRBJ2-5, with D unclear. Germline-derived CDR1 and CDR2 are ENHRY and SYGVKD. With 6 bases removed from V and 5 bases from J, the gap between germline ends came to 13 bases. This CDR3 region has 13 residues. The CDR3: CAIRAPTGETQYF. The CDR3, as DNA: TGTGCCATCAGGGCCCCGACCGGGGAGACCCAGTACTTC.

This clonotype was observed a few times. The gene calls are TRBV7-9 and TRBJ1-6; TRBD1 agrees at 7 bases. Germline values: CDR1 SEHNR, CDR2 FQNEAQ (reference sequence). Trimming cost V 4 bases and J 10 bases; bases outside gene matches: 13. This CDR3 has 16 residues. CDR3 sequence (DNA): TGTGCCAGCAGCTCCGGCAGACAGGGCAGTTCGTCACCCCTCCACTTT. Encoded protein: CASSSGRQGSSSPLHF. Full variable domain (missing parts from reference TRBV7-9 and TRBJ1-6): DTGVSQNPRHKITKRGQNVTFRCDPISEHNRLYWYRQTLGQGPEFLTYFQNEAQLEKSRLLSDRFSAERPKGSFSTLEIQRTEQGDSAMYLCASSSGRQGSSSPLHFGNGTRLTVT.

This clonotype was seen at least ten times. This chain links TRBV6-6 with TRBJ2-1; D uncertain. Germline-derived CDR1 and CDR2 are MNHNY and SVGAGI (reference sequence). The CDR3 is 12 amino acids. The V end was cut by 8 bases, the J end by 5 bases, with 10 bases between. In DNA form, the CDR3 reads TGTGCCAGCCAAGGGAACCACAATGAGCAGTTCTTC. Translation: CASQGNHNEQFF.

This clonotype was detected only a few times. The chain carries TRBV19 and TRBJ1-1; D is uncertain. CDR1 and CDR2 from the germline V gene are LNHDA and SQIVND (reference sequence). The CDR3 has 13 residues. The germline V and J ends were trimmed by 3 bases and 0 bases, with 5 bases remaining between them. The CDR3 DNA sequence: TGTGCCAGTAGTATTCGGATGAACACTGAAGCTTTCTTT. Its translation: CASSIRMNTEAFF.

The table lists this clonotype with many counts. The chain carries TRBV20-1 and TRBJ2-3; tentative D call: TRBD2 (7 bases). This CDR3 has 15 amino acids. Trimming cost V 0 bases and J 4 bases, with 14 bases left between them. In germline, CDR1 is DFQATT, CDR2 SNEGSKA (reference sequence). The CDR3 protein is CSARDPRGAADTQYF. CDR3 coding DNA: TGCAGTGCTAGAGACCCTCGGGGGGCGGCAGATACGCAGTATTTT.

There are many counts of this clonotype. The chain links TRBV5-4 to TRBJ2-7; 11 positions agree with TRBD1. Germline CDR1 and CDR2: SGHNT and YYREEE (reference sequence). The length of the CDR3 is 15 residues. V trimming: 2 bases; J trimming: 5 bases; junction bases outside the gene matches: 6. The CDR3 loop reads CASSFGQGAANEQYF. The DNA of the CDR3 is TGTGCCAGCAGCTTCGGACAGGGGGCAGCGAACGAGCAGTACTTC.

This clonotype came up a few times. This chain connects TRBV5-1 to TRBJ2-3; no clear D gene. The CDR3 has 12 amino acids. Germline assignment: CDR1 SGHRS and CDR2 YFSETQ. With 3 bases removed from V and 8 bases from J, the gap between germline ends came to 10 bases. The DNA for the CDR3 is TGCGCCAGCAGCTACCACAGAGGTACGCAGTATTTT. Protein sequence: CASSYHRGTQYF.

This sequence joins TRBV7-2 and TRBJ2-3, with D perhaps matching TRBD2 (5 bases). The CDR3 is 15 residues long. Deletions cut 2 bases from V and 0 bases from J, with 9 bases between. Looked up from germline, CDR1 is SGHTA and CDR2 is FQGNSA. For the CDR3, the DNA is TGTGCCAGCAGCTTATACCCGGGAAGCACAGATACGCAGTATTTT. Translation: CASSLYPGSTDTQYF.

This chain links TRBV5-6 with TRBJ2-3; D not certain. Germline V CDR1 and CDR2: SGHDT, YYEEEE. V shed 6 bases and J shed 0 bases, with 14 bases lying between them. This CDR3 comprises 15 residues. CDR3 DNA: TGTGCCAGCACCTTCGGCGCGACTAGCACAGATACGCAGTATTTT. The encoded protein is CASTFGATSTDTQYF.

This sequence joins TRBV7-2 and TRBJ1-3; D is undetermined. Germline assignment: CDR1 SGHTA and CDR2 FQGNSA. The CDR3 contains 16 residues. With 1 base removed from V and 4 bases from J, the gap between germline ends came to 14 bases. The CDR3 sequence is CASSLVAAVDGNTIYF. For the CDR3, the DNA is TGTGCCAGCAGCTTAGTGGCGGCCGTGGACGGAAACACCATATATTTT.

This clonotype was picked up a small number of times. This chain links TRBV28 with TRBJ2-7, with D unclear. Deletions cut 6 bases from V and 0 bases from J, with 15 bases between. This CDR3 region has 15 residues. The germline gives CDR1 MDHEN, CDR2 SYDVKM. The CDR3 DNA reads as TGTGCCAGCAGCCCCCGGACGGCGATCTCCTACGAGCAGTACGTC. This gives the protein CASSPRTAISYEQYV.